The present T cell receptor (beta chain) was sequenced within a study of blood T cells in healthy people across ages. Study-level points and caveats: It was not possible, with unsorted PBMCs, to conclusively compare naive and antigen-experienced cells. Naive T cell percentage by flow cytometry tracked strongly with beta diversity.

The trim removed 0 bases at V and 0 bases at J, leaving 2 bases unmatched. Germline CDR1 and CDR2: MNHEY and SVGEGT. This CDR3 has 16 residues. Primers used in a second PCR of roughly 6 to 11 cycles were a sample-barcoded 5' primer and a J-beta primer mix. TCRdb fed the 5' RACE reads into MiXCR, producing one record per CDR3 protein. There are 1.5 million to 2 million distinct CDR3 sequences in the sample; roughly 27% occur only once, and 7.7% lies in the top ten. This clonotype came up a few times. Antigen specificity is unknown. Donors were systemically healthy Caucasian individuals from Russia aged about 6 to 95 years.

What was sequenced was blood. The receptor's source is a woman aged 25-40 years in good health. This chain joins TRBV6-2 or TRBV6-3 and TRBJ2-7; the match to TRBD2 covers 10 bases. DNA of the CDR3: TGTGCCAGCAGTTACTCGGCTAGCGGGAGCTCCTACGAGCAGTACTTC. Amino acids: CASSYSASGSSYEQYF.